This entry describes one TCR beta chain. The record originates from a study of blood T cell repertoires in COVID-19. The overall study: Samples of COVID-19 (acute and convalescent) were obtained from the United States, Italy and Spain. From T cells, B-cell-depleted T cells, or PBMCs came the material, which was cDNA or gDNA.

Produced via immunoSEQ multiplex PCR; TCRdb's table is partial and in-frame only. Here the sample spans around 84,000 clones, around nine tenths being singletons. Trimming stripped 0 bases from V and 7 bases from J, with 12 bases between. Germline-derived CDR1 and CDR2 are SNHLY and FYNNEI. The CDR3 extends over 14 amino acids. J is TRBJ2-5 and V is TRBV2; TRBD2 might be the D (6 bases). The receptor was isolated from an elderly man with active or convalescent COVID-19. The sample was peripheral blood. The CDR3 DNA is TGTGCCAGCAGTGAAGCCGCGGGACGGGGGACCCAGTACTTC. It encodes CASSEAAGRGTQYF.